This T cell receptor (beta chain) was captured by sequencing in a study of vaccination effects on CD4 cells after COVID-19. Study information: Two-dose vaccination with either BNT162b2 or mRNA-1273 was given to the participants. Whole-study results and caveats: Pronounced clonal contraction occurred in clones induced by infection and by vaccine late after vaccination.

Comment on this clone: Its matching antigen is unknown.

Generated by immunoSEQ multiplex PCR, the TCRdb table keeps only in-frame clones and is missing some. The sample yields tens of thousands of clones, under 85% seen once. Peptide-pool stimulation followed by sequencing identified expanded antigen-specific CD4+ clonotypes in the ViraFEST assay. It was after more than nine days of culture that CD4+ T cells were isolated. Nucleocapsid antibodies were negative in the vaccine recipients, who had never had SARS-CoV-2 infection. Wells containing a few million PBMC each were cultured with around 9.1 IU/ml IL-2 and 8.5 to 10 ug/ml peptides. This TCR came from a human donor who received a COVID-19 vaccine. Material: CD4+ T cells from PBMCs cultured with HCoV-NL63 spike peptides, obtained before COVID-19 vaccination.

CDR3 region: CAWSVESTNEKLFF. CDR3 sequence (DNA): TGTGCCTGGAGTGTTGAGTCAACTAATGAAAAACTGTTTTTT. The V gene is TRBV30, the J gene TRBJ1-4; D is undetermined. Germline V CDR1 and CDR2: GTSNPN, SVGIG (reference sequence). With 0 bases removed from V and 0 bases from J, the gap between germline ends came to 5 bases. This CDR3 is built from 14 residues.